A selection of T cell receptor beta chains follows, all from one sample in a study of blood T cell repertoires in COVID-19. Sequencing was performed with immunoSEQ multiplex PCR; in TCRdb, only in-frame clones are kept and a portion is missing. The data hold some 340,000 clones, with roughly 90% observed a single time. The sequenced sample was PBMCs or T cells enriched from blood (not recorded which). The receptor set was obtained from a woman aged 25-40 years who had been exposed to COVID-19. Both conserved end residues are part of each CDR3. A D gene is named only where the DNA matches it firmly. Part of the rows lack a size; the others show once, few, many or a class for expanded clones.

J gene,V gene,clone size,D gene,CDR3 protein,CDR3 DNA
TRBJ2-1,TRBV7-9,.,TRBD2,CASSPRGAGGSRNEQFF,TGTGCCAGCAGCCCCCGGGGGGCGGGGGGTTCTCGGAATGAGCAGTTCTTC
TRBJ1-4,TRBV19,.,.,CASRLVNGKLFF,TGTGCCAGTAGGCTGGTGAACGGAAAACTGTTTTTT
TRBJ1-1,TRBV4-1,.,TRBD1,CASSRNLWDRGPRADMNTEAFF,TGCGCCAGCAGCCGGAACCTGTGGGACAGGGGGCCGAGGGCTGACATGAACACTGAAGCTTTCTTT
TRBJ1-3,TRBV30,.,.,CAWIRQGNTIYF,TGTGCCTGGATTCGACAGGGAAACACCATATATTTT
TRBJ2-3,TRBV24-1,.,.,CATSGLGGTQYF,TGTGCCACCTCTGGGTTGGGCGGGACGCAGTATTTT
TRBJ1-2,TRBV6-2/TRBV6-3,.,TRBD1,CASSYSGTGDYGYTF,TGTGCCAGCAGTTACTCTGGGACAGGGGACTATGGCTACACCTTC
TRBJ2-7,TRBV5-1,.,.,CASSRRDLSSYEQYF,TGCGCCAGCAGCCGCAGGGATTTAAGCTCCTACGAGCAGTACTTC
TRBJ2-7,TRBV5-1,.,TRBD1,CASSSGQAKSYEQYF,TGCGCCAGCAGCTCGGGACAGGCAAAGTCCTACGAGCAGTACTTC
TRBJ2-2,TRBV9,once,.,CASSPEVFGELFF,TGTGCCAGCAGCCCCGAGGTGTTTGGGGAGCTGTTTTTT
TRBJ2-5,TRBV29-1,.,.,CSVVRQSRQETQYF,TGCAGCGTTGTAAGACAGTCCCGACAAGAGACCCAGTACTTC
TRBJ2-1,TRBV5-1,.,TRBD2,CASNPGGYNEQFF,TGCGCCAGCAACCCGGGGGGGTACAATGAGCAGTTCTTC
TRBJ1-2,TRBV10-3,.,TRBD1,CAIAPGQGSERRGYTF,TGTGCCATCGCCCCGGGACAGGGGTCCGAACGACGGGGCTACACCTTC
TRBJ2-2,TRBV9,.,TRBD1,CASSVEGQGTGELFF,TGTGCCAGCAGCGTAGAAGGACAGGGGACCGGGGAGCTGTTTTTT
TRBJ1-1,TRBV18,once,.,CASSPPEGSTEAFF,TGTGCCAGCTCACCACCGGAGGGGTCGACTGAAGCTTTCTTT
TRBJ1-2,TRBV9,.,.,CASSQHIPGGDYGYTF,TGTGCCAGCAGCCAACATATCCCCGGGGGGGACTATGGCTACACCTTC
TRBJ2-1,TRBV5-8,.,TRBD2,CASSLGVAGRSYNEQFF,TGTGCCAGCAGCTTGGGTGTAGCGGGGCGATCCTACAATGAGCAGTTCTTC
TRBJ1-6,TRBV6-5,.,.,CASNLRGGSPLHF,TGTGCCAGCAACCTCAGGGGTGGTTCACCCCTCCACTTT
TRBJ2-1,TRBV7-2,.,.,CASSLRGATYNEQFF,TGTGCCAGCAGCCTCCGGGGGGCCACCTACAATGAGCAGTTCTTC
TRBJ2-2,TRBV18,.,.,CASSLASEAGELFF,TGTGCCAGCTCACTAGCCTCTGAGGCCGGGGAGCTGTTTTTT
TRBJ2-1,TRBV7-7,.,.,CASSLQGFGYGEQFF,TGTGCCAGCAGCCTACAGGGTTTCGGCTACGGTGAGCAGTTCTTC